The 26 T cell receptor beta chains given below trace back to one sample, sequenced in a study. TCRdb analysed the 5' RACE reads with MiXCR anew, one entry per CDR3 protein. Of tens of thousands of distinct CDR3 sequences listed, roughly 25% were seen once; the top ten hold approximately 2%. The sorted Tregs were CD4+CD25+CD127-/low cells. Sample: tumor-infiltrating Tregs sorted from the breast tumor. All receptors come from a female donor with breast cancer.

The chain recombines TRBV5-5 with TRBJ2-3; 10 nucleotides line up with TRBD2. The CDR3 has 16 residues. Germline lookup yields CDR1 SGHKS and CDR2 YYEKEE (reference sequence). V lost 4 bases to trimming and J lost 2 bases; unmatched junction nucleotides: 7. CDR3 region: CASSPLAGANTDTQYF. Here the CDR3 DNA reads TGTGCCAGCAGCCCCCTAGCGGGGGCCAACACAGATACGCAGTATTTT.

This clonotype was seen more than once but under ten times. This rearrangement joins TRBV7-2 to TRBJ2-1; no definite D call. The V end was cut by 1 base, the J end by 15 bases, with 7 bases between. Germline CDR1 and CDR2: SGHTA and FQGNSA. The CDR3 is 10 residues long. The CDR3 here is CASSLESLFF. The CDR3 DNA follows: TGTGCCAGCAGCTTAGAATCCCTGTTCTTC.

The V gene is TRBV5-1, the J gene TRBJ2-1, with 8 positions matching TRBD2. This CDR3 region has 15 residues. Trimming removed 4 bases from V and 8 bases from J; junction bases left unmatched: 11. Germline CDR1 reads SGHRS; CDR2 reads YFSETQ. CDR3 coding DNA: TGCGCCAGCAGCAATTCCGGGACTAGTGAGGATGAGCAGTTCTTC. Protein sequence: CASSNSGTSEDEQFF. The full variable domain, completed using reference TRBV5-1 and TRBJ2-1, is KAGVTQTPRYLIKTRGQQVTLSCSPISGHRSVSWYQQTPGQGLQFLFEYFSETQRNKGNFPGRFSGRQFSNSRSEMNVSTLELGDSALYLCASSNSGTSEDEQFFGPGTRLTVL.

This clonotype was detected many times. This chain links TRBV25-1 with TRBJ2-5; 8 bases are a match to TRBD1. CDR1 and CDR2 from the germline V gene are MGHDK and SYGVNS. The trim removed 4 bases at V and 3 bases at J, leaving 7 bases unmatched. CDR3 length equals 15 residues. CDR3 sequence (DNA): TGTGCCAGCAGTGCCGTGACAGGGGCTAAAGAGACCCAGTACTTC. This sequence encodes CASSAVTGAKETQYF.

This clonotype has a handful of counts. The junction shows a germline mismatch at one end, possibly a read error. V is TRBV7-9 and J is TRBJ2-1; TRBD2 agrees at 10 bases. Germline CDR1 SEHNR, CDR2 FQNEAQ (reference sequence). CDR3 size: 15 residues. CDR3 DNA: TGTGCCAGCAGCCTAGCGGGAGACGTGGTCAATGAGCAGTTCTTC. Protein: CASSLAGDVVNEQFF. Full variable domain (remainder filled in from reference TRBV7-9 and TRBJ2-1): DTGVSQNPRHKITKRGQNVTFRCDPISEHNRLYWYRQTLGQGPEFLTYFQNEAQLEKSRLLSDRFSAERPKGSFSTLEIQRTEQGDSAMYLCASSLAGDVVNEQFFGPGTRLTVL.

This clonotype qualifies as medium-sized (0.01 to 0.1%). The rearrangement links TRBV4-1 to TRBJ2-1; 10 bases line up with TRBD2. Germline trimming cut 1 base from V and 7 bases from J; bases unmatched to any gene: 7. Germline V CDR1 and CDR2: MGHRA, YSYEKL. The CDR3 has 16 residues. CDR3 DNA sequence: TGCGCCAGCAGCCAAGTGAGACTAGCGGGCGTGAATGAGCAGTTCTTC. This encodes CASSQVRLAGVNEQFF.

The rearrangement links TRBV5-1 to TRBJ2-7, with D possibly matching TRBD2 (7 bases). CDR3 length equals 16 residues. V lost 4 bases and J 7 bases, leaving 24 bases between the germline ends. Germline CDR1 and CDR2: SGHRS and YFSETQ. Here the CDR3 DNA reads TGCGCCAGCAGCGGGGAGGGGGGAGCCCTACTTGAAGAGCAGTACTTC. It yields the protein CASSGEGGALLEEQYF.

This clonotype was seen a handful of times. This chain links TRBV5-1 with TRBJ2-5, with a weak D call TRBD2 (5 bases). Germline CDR1 and CDR2: SGHRS and YFSETQ. The CDR3 has 15 residues. V was clipped by 4 bases and J by 5 bases, with 18 bases between them. Here the CDR3 DNA reads TGCGCCAGCAGCAGAGAAGCCTCCAGGAGGGAGACCCAGTACTTC. Translating gives CASSREASRRETQYF. The complete variable domain, with remaining parts taken from reference TRBV5-1 and TRBJ2-5, reads KAGVTQTPRYLIKTRGQQVTLSCSPISGHRSVSWYQQTPGQGLQFLFEYFSETQRNKGNFPGRFSGRQFSNSRSEMNVSTLELGDSALYLCASSREASRRETQYFGPGTRLLVL.

Remarks on this clonotype: The junction and the germline gene differ at one end; a read error may be behind it. The chain is built from TRBV6-1 and TRBJ2-5; D not certain. The CDR3 has 15 residues. Germline loops: CDR1 MNHNS, CDR2 SASEGT. CDR3 residues: CANSEFWPPGETQYF. The CDR3 nucleotides are TGTGCCAACAGTGAATTCTGGCCCCCCGGGGAGACCCAGTACTTC.

The chain employs TRBV5-6 and TRBJ1-4, with 9 nucleotides matching TRBD1. V lost 4 bases and J lost 3; bases outside the gene matches: 7. The CDR3 is 16 amino acids. Per the germline V gene, CDR1 is SGHDT and CDR2 is YYEEEE. CDR3 loop: CASSLTGGRANEKLFF. The CDR3 nucleotides read TGTGCCAGCAGCCTGACAGGGGGTAGGGCTAATGAAAAACTGTTTTTT.

This clonotype turned up a few times. The V and J genes are TRBV20-1 and TRBJ2-5; a weak D match, TRBD2 (6 bases). V was shortened by 1 base and J by 4 bases, with 10 bases between the two germline ends. The CDR3 extends over 13 amino acids. Per germline, CDR1 DFQATT and CDR2 SNEGSKA (reference sequence). In DNA form, the CDR3 reads TGCAGTGCTAGAGGACTAGTGGTAGAGACCCAGTACTTC. Its protein product is CSARGLVVETQYF.

V and J are TRBV5-1 and TRBJ1-4; no clear D. V was pared by 3 bases and J by 8 bases, with 14 bases between. The CDR3 loop spans 14 amino acids. Germline V gene sequence: CDR1 SGHRS, CDR2 YFSETQ. The CDR3: CASSSEAIKEKLFF. The CDR3 DNA is TGCGCCAGCAGCTCCGAGGCAATTAAGGAAAAACTGTTTTTT.

This clonotype was seen more than once but under ten times. The chain recombines TRBV7-6 with TRBJ2-5; D remains unclear. Germline V gene lookup returns CDR1 SGHVS and CDR2 FNYEAQ. V was clipped by 5 bases and J by 4 bases, with 8 bases between them. The CDR3 sequence is 12 residues long. CDR3 sequence: CASSLIGETQYF. CDR3 DNA sequence: TGTGCCAGCAGCCTAATTGGAGAGACCCAGTACTTC.

This clonotype has at least ten counts. The chain couples TRBV28 to TRBJ2-3; D is possibly TRBD2 (6 bases). With 6 bases removed from V and 0 bases from J, the gap between germline ends came to 10 bases. The CDR3 runs to 14 residues. The germline CDR1 and CDR2 sequences are MDHEN and SYDVKM. CDR3 DNA: TGTGCCAGCAGGGAGGGTACCAGCACAGATACGCAGTATTTT. Its translation is CASREGTSTDTQYF.

The chain is built from TRBV7-2 and TRBJ1-4; 8 bases align to TRBD1. CDR1 SGHTA and CDR2 FQGNSA come from the germline V gene. The V and J ends lost 4 bases and 13 bases, in that order; junction bases with no gene match: 8. The CDR3 runs to 13 residues. CDR3 region: CASSSGQGLRLFF. CDR3 DNA: TGTGCCAGCAGCTCCGGACAGGGTCTCAGACTGTTTTTT. The full variable domain, with the rest looked up from reference TRBV7-2 and TRBJ1-4, is GAGVSQSPSNKVTEKGKDVELRCDPISGHTALYWYRQSLGQGLEFLIYFQGNSAPDKSGLPSDRFSAERTGGSVSTLTIQRTQQEDSAVYLCASSSGQGLRLFFGSGTQLSVL.

This clonotype occurred a few times. The chain employs TRBV6-5 and TRBJ2-7, with D possibly being TRBD2 (6 bases). V was cut by 8 bases and J by 0 bases, with 11 bases left in between. The CDR3 sequence is 13 residues long. Germline V gene data show CDR1 as MNHEY and CDR2 as SVGAGI. In nucleotides, the CDR3 is TGTGCCAGCGGGCGGGGCCTCTCCTACGAGCAGTACTTC. It encodes CASGRGLSYEQYF.

This clonotype was detected a few times. This chain links TRBV5-1 with TRBJ2-5; 16 bases line up with TRBD2. V shed 4 bases and J 3 bases; nucleotides not matched to a gene: 3. Germline V lookup: CDR1 SGHRS, CDR2 YFSETQ. This CDR3 is 16 amino acids long. The CDR3 loop is CASSTGTSGGEETQYF. CDR3 coding DNA: TGCGCCAGCAGCACCGGGACTAGCGGGGGGGAAGAGACCCAGTACTTC.

This clonotype occurred a few times. CDR3: CSVDRGLSETQYF. DNA for the CDR3: TGCAGCGTTGACAGGGGGCTATCAGAGACCCAGTACTTC. V usage is TRBV29-1 and J usage is TRBJ2-5, with TRBD1 matching 8 bases. Germline CDR1 SQVTM, CDR2 ANQGSEA. Trimming removed 3 bases from V and 4 bases from J; junction bases left unmatched: 4. The CDR3 covers 13 residues.

This CDR3 reads CASGGYLEGRSETQYF. CDR3 bases: TGTGCCAGCGGGGGATACCTTGAGGGCCGGTCCGAGACCCAGTACTTC. The rearrangement joins TRBV27 to TRBJ2-5; possibly TRBD1 or TRBD2 for D (5 bases each). CDR3 length equals 16 residues. The V end was cut by 8 bases, the J end by 5 bases, with 24 bases between. Per germline, CDR1 MNHEY and CDR2 SMNVEV (reference sequence).

Details on this clonotype: A much larger clone sits a single nucleotide away, making a read error possible. Since no conserved phenylalanine or tryptophan closes the CDR3, a read error is the likely cause. The chain recombines TRBV7-3 with TRBJ2-3; a weak D match, TRBD2 (5 bases). V was cut by 5 bases and J by 6 bases, with 12 bases left in between. The CDR3 extends over 13 amino acids. Germline CDR1 SGHTA, CDR2 FQGTGA. CDR3 nucleotides: TGTGCCAGCAGCAAATCACCTAGCGATACGCAGTATTCT. Translated, it gives CASSKSPSDTQYS.

A few counts support this clonotype. The V gene is TRBV2, the J gene TRBJ2-5; TRBD2 is a possible D gene (6 bases). The CDR3 is 14 amino acids. V was trimmed by 6 bases and J by 7 bases, leaving 18 bases between them. Germline CDR1 is SNHLY and CDR2 is FYNNEI. The CDR3 spells CASRKGLSVRTQYF. CDR3 DNA sequence: TGTGCCAGCAGAAAGGGACTGAGCGTACGGACCCAGTACTTC.

This rearrangement joins TRBV24-1 to TRBJ2-1, with TRBD1 matching over 10 bases. Looked up from germline, CDR1 is KGHDR and CDR2 is SFDVKD. The CDR3 extends over 16 amino acids. Trimming at V came to 6 bases and at J to 7 bases, leaving 11 bases not matched to a gene. CDR3 sequence: CATSSSGTGVWNEQFF. The CDR3 DNA reads as TGTGCCACCAGTTCCTCGGGGACAGGGGTTTGGAATGAGCAGTTCTTC.

On this clonotype: At one end the junction does not follow the germline gene, possibly because of a read error. The chain has TRBV4-2 and TRBJ2-1; TRBD2 matches 7 bases. The germline CDR1 and CDR2 sequences are LGHNA and YNFKEQ. CDR3 length: 14 amino acids. As DNA, the CDR3 is TGTACCAGCAGCCAAGAGCGGGACTACGTTGAGCAGTTCTTC. Amino acid sequence: CTSSQERDYVEQFF.

About this clonotype itself: A much more abundant neighbour one base away suggests this may be a read error. The J gene is TRBJ2-3, the V gene TRBV12-3 or TRBV12-4; D not certain. The CDR3 has 15 residues. CDR3 amino acids: CAGSPQQIYTDTQYF. The CDR3 DNA is TGTGCCGGCAGTCCCCAACAGATTTACACAGATACGCAGTATTTT.

The rearrangement links TRBV4-2 to TRBJ2-3; 9 bases are a match to TRBD2. The CDR3 loop spans 17 amino acids. V shed 0 bases and J 7 bases; nucleotides not matched to a gene: 11. Germline V gene sequence: CDR1 LGHNA, CDR2 YNFKEQ. The CDR3 loop reads CASSQDGAGGGGNTQYF. The DNA for the CDR3 is TGTGCCAGCAGCCAAGATGGAGCGGGAGGCGGAGGGAATACGCAGTATTTT.

This chain joins TRBV20-1 and TRBJ2-4; D remains ambiguous. The germline V gene has CDR1 DFQATT and CDR2 SNEGSKA (reference sequence). Trimming stripped 6 bases from V and 7 bases from J, with 13 bases between. The CDR3 sequence is 12 residues long. DNA of the CDR3: TGCAGTGCCCCCTCCGTAGTGAACATTCAGTACTTC. This translates into CSAPSVVNIQYF.